Listed below are T cell receptor beta chains from one sample, sequenced in a study of cytomegalovirus exposure and HLA in healthy donors. Only in-frame clones appear in the TCRdb table, and some are missing; sequencing was by immunoSEQ multiplex PCR. The sample gives some 150,000 clones, roughly 78% of which show up once; roughly 2% is in the top ten. Material: PBMCs. The receptor set was obtained from a man aged 35 to 55 in good health and CMV-seronegative. The CDR3 runs from the conserved cysteine through the conserved F or W. D genes are given only for firm matches. Clone size is not always given. Where it is, it says once, few, many or a class for expanded clones.

>TRBD2|TRBJ2-1|TRBV5-1|NA
TGCGCCAGCAGCTTGGGTGGGACTAGCGGGAGTCCCTCCAATGAGCAGTTCTTC
CASSLGGTSGSPSNEQFF
>TRBD2|TRBJ2-1|TRBV4-1|NA
TGCGCCAGCAGACCCCGCACAGCGACTGGAGGCGGGAGACGGGGAGAGCAGTTCTTC
CASRPRTATGGGRRGEQFF
>TRBD2|TRBJ2-7|TRBV27|NA
TGTGCCAGCAGTTTACCCCCGGGGACTAGCGGGAGATACGAGCAGTACTTC
CASSLPPGTSGRYEQYF
>TRBD1|TRBJ2-7|TRBV7-8|NA
TGTGCCAGCAGCTTTGGGCGGGACAGGGGCTCCTACGAGCAGTACTTC
CASSFGRDRGSYEQYF
>NA|TRBJ2-7|TRBV18|NA
TGTGCCAGCTCACCAGGGGGACAACCAGGGCCGGGGGAGCAGTACTTC
CASSPGGQPGPGEQYF
>NA|TRBJ2-7|TRBV4-2|NA
TGTGCCAGCAGCCAAGATTTGGCTAGCAGCGAGCAGTACTTC
CASSQDLASSEQYF
>NA|TRBJ2-7|TRBV10-3|NA
TGTGCCATCAGTGAGACAGGCCCAAGCTCCTACGAGCAGTACTTC
CAISETGPSSYEQYF
>NA|TRBJ2-2|TRBV7-7|NA
TGTGCTAGCAGCTTAGGAAGCGGCCCTGACACCGGGGAGCTGTTTTTT
CASSLGSGPDTGELFF
>NA|TRBJ1-2|TRBV5-1|NA
TGCGCCAGCGCATCAGGGGTAGCTAACTATGGCTACACCTTC
CASASGVANYGYTF
>NA|TRBJ1-1|TRBV28|once
TGTGCCAGCAGTTTATACGGGGGGCGAGCTTTCTTT
CASSLYGGRAFF
>TRBD2|TRBJ2-7|TRBV10-2|few
TGCGCCAGCAGAGATCCCGGGACTAGCGGGAGCTACGAGCAGTACTTC
CASRDPGTSGSYEQYF
>NA|TRBJ1-1|TRBV6-1|NA
TGTGCCAGCAGTAGCAGGAAGTCTGAAGCTTTCTTT
CASSSRKSEAFF
>NA|TRBJ2-7|TRBV30|NA
TGTGCCTGGATGAGGACTTCCTACGAGCAGTACTTC
CAWMRTSYEQYF
>NA|TRBJ1-4|TRBV30|NA
TGTGCCTGGAGTGTAACTACAGGGCGAGAAAAACTGTTTTTT
CAWSVTTGREKLFF
>TRBD1|TRBJ1-4|TRBV2|NA
TGTGCCAGCGTTACAGGGGGGACTAATGAAAAACTGTTTTTT
CASVTGGTNEKLFF